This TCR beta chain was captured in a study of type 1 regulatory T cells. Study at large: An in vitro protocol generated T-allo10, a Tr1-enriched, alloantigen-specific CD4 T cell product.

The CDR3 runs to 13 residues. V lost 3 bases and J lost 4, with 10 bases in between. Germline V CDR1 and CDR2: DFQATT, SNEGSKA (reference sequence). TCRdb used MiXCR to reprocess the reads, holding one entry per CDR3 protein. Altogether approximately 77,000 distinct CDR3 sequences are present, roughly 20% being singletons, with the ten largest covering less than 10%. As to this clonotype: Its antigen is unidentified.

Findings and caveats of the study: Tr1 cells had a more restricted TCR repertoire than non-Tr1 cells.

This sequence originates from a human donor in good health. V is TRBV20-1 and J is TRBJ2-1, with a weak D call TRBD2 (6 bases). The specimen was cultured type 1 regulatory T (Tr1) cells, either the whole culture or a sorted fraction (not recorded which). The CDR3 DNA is TGCAGTGCTAGGGGCGGGGAGTACAATGAGCAGTTCTTC. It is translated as CSARGGEYNEQFF.